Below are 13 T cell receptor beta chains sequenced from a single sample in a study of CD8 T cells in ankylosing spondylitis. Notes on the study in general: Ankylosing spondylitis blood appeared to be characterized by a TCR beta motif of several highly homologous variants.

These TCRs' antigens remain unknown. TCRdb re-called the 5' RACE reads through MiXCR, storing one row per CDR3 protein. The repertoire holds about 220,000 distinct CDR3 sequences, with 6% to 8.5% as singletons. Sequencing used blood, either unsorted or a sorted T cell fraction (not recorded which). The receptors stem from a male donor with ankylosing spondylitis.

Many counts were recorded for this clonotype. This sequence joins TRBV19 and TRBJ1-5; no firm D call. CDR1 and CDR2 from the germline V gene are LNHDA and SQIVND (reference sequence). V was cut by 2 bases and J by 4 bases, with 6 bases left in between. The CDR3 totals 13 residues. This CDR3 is CASSIRWNQPQHF. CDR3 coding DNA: TGTGCCAGTAGTATAAGGTGGAATCAGCCCCAGCATTTT. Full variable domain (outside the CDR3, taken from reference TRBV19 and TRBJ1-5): DGGITQSPKYLFRKEGQNVTLSCEQNLNHDAMYWYRQDPGQGLRLIYYSQIVNDFQKGDIAEGYSVSREKKESFPLTVTSAQKNPTAFYLCASSIRWNQPQHFGDGTRLSIL.

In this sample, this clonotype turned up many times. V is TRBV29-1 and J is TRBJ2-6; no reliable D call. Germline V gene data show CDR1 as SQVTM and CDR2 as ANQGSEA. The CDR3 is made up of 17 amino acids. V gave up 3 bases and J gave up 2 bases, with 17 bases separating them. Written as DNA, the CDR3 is TGCAGCGTTGATTCGCCAGGAGCGAGAGCTGGGGCCAACGTCCTGACTTTC. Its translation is CSVDSPGARAGANVLTF.

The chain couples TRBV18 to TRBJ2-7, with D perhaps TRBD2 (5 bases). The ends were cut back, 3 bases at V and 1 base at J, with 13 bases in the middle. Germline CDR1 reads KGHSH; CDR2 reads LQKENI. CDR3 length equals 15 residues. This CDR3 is CASSPGALPSYEQYF. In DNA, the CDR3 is TGTGCCAGCTCACCGGGAGCGCTCCCGTCCTACGAGCAGTACTTC.

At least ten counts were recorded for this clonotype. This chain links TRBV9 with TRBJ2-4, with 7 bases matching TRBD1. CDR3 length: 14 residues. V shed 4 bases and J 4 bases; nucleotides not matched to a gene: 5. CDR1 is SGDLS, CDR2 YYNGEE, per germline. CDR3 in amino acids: CASSPRDSKNIQYF. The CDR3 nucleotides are TGTGCCAGCAGCCCCAGGGACAGTAAAAACATTCAGTACTTC.

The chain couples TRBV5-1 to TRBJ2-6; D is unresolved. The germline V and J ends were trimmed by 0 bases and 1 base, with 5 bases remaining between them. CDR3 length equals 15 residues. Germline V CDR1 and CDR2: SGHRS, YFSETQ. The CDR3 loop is CASSLEMSGANVLTF. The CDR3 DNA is TGCGCCAGCAGCTTGGAAATGTCTGGGGCCAACGTCCTGACTTTC. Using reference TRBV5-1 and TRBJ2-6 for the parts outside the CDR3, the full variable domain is KAGVTQTPRYLIKTRGQQVTLSCSPISGHRSVSWYQQTPGQGLQFLFEYFSETQRNKGNFPGRFSGRQFSNSRSEMNVSTLELGDSALYLCASSLEMSGANVLTFGAGSRLTVL.

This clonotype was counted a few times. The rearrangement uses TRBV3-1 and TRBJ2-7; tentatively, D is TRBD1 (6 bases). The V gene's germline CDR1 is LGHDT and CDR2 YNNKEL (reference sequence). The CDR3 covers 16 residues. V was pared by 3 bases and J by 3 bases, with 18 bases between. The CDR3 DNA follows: TGTGCCAGCAGCCAGATTTCACAGGGAAGGGGCTACGAGCAGTACTTC. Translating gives CASSQISQGRGYEQYF.

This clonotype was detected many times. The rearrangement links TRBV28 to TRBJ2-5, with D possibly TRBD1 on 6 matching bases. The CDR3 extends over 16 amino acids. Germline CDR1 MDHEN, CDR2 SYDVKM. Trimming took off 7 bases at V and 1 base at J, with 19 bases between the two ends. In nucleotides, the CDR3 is TGTGCCAGCACCGACTTCAGCCGGGACATCCAAGAGACCCAGTACTTC. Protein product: CASTDFSRDIQETQYF.

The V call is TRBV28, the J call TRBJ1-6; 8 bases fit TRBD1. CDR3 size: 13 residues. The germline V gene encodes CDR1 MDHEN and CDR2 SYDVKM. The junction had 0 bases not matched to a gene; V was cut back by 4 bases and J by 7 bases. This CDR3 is CASSWTGNSPLHF. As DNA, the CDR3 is TGTGCCAGCAGTTGGACAGGGAATTCACCCCTCCACTTT.

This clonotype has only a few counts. The CDR3 DNA reads TGTGCCAGCAGCCAAGAAACAGAAAACATTCAGTACTTC. Amino acid sequence: CASSQETENIQYF. The V gene is TRBV4-2, the J gene TRBJ2-4; D remains unclear. The CDR3 spans 13 residues. The germline V gene has CDR1 LGHNA and CDR2 YNFKEQ. Trimming left V 0 bases short and J 5 bases short, with 5 bases between.

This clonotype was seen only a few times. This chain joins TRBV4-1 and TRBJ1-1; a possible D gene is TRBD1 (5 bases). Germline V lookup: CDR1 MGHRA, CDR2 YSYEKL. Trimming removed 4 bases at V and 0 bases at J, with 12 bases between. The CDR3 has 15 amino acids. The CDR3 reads CASSPWGGLNTEAFF. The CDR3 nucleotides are TGCGCCAGCAGCCCATGGGGCGGGTTGAACACTGAAGCTTTCTTT.

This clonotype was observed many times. CDR3 nucleotide sequence: TGCAGTGCAAGACTATACTCCTACAATGAGCAGTTCTTC. Its protein is CSARLYSYNEQFF. The gene calls are TRBV20-1 and TRBJ2-1, with D tentatively TRBD2 (5 bases). V was pared by 6 bases and J by 0 bases, with 9 bases between. The CDR3 is made up of 13 amino acids. Germline V gene sequence: CDR1 DFQATT, CDR2 SNEGSKA (reference sequence).

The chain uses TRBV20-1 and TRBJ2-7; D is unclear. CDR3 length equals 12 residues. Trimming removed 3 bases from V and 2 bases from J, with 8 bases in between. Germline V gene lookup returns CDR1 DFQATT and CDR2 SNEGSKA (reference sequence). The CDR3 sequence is CSASVPTYEQYF. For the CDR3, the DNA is TGCAGTGCTAGTGTCCCGACCTACGAGCAGTACTTC.

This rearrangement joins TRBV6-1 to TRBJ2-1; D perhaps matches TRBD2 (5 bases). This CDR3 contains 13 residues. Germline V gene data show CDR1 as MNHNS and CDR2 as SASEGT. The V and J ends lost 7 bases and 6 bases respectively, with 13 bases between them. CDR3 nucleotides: TGTGCCAGCATTCGCGGGCGGAGCAATGAGCAGTTCTTC. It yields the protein CASIRGRSNEQFF.